The 24 T cell receptor beta chains given below trace back to one sample, sequenced in a study of blood T cell repertoires in COVID-19. Sequenced by immunoSEQ multiplex PCR; TCRdb stores in-frame clones only, minus some. Of roughly 150,000 clones listed, around 88% were seen once; the top ten hold over 4.5%. The specimen was peripheral blood. These TCRs come from a human donor in a cohort sampled during active COVID-19.

The rearrangement joins TRBV28 to TRBJ1-2; no clear D. Germline V gene lookup returns CDR1 MDHEN and CDR2 SYDVKM. V was pared by 0 bases and J by 8 bases, with 13 bases between. The CDR3 sequence is 14 residues long. CDR3 nucleotides: TGTGCCAGCAGTTTATGGCTTGCGGAGGACGGCTACACCTTC. Translation gives CASSLWLAEDGYTF.

The rearrangement joins TRBV7-9 to TRBJ1-2, with D uncertain. Trimming shortened V by 1 base and J by 8 bases, and 14 bases separated the two germline ends. Germline V gene lookup returns CDR1 SEHNR and CDR2 FQNEAQ (reference sequence). This CDR3 is 14 amino acids long. The CDR3: CASSLEVTARGYTF. CDR3 nucleotide sequence: TGTGCCAGCAGCTTAGAGGTAACAGCTCGCGGCTACACCTTC.

The genes are TRBV18 and TRBJ2-3; 8 bases map to TRBD2. Germline V gene lookup returns CDR1 KGHSH and CDR2 LQKENI. Trimming at V came to 1 base and at J to 4 bases, leaving 7 bases not matched to a gene. CDR3 length: 16 amino acids. The CDR3, as DNA: TGTGCCAGCTCACCACTGGTCGGGACTAGTGCAGATACGCAGTATTTT. Residues: CASSPLVGTSADTQYF.

The chain is built from TRBV10-3 and TRBJ1-6, with TRBD1 matching 7 bases. Germline V gene sequence: CDR1 ENHRY, CDR2 SYGVKD. This CDR3 comprises 14 residues. V trimming: 7 bases; J trimming: 7 bases; junction bases outside the gene matches: 7. CDR3 coding DNA: TGTGCCATCAAGCCAGGGGGAAGGAATTCACCCCTCCACTTT. Encoded protein: CAIKPGGRNSPLHF.

V gene TRBV5-1 combines with J gene TRBJ2-7; TRBD1 matches at 8 bases. The CDR3 has 15 amino acids. The V segment lost 4 bases and the J segment 6 bases; nucleotides outside the gene matches: 12. Germline V lookup: CDR1 SGHRS, CDR2 YFSETQ. The CDR3 sequence is CASSTRQGRLVEQYF. CDR3 sequence (DNA): TGCGCCAGCAGCACGCGACAGGGGCGGTTGGTCGAGCAGTACTTC. Drawing the rest from reference TRBV5-1 and TRBJ2-7, the complete variable domain is KAGVTQTPRYLIKTRGQQVTLSCSPISGHRSVSWYQQTPGQGLQFLFEYFSETQRNKGNFPGRFSGRQFSNSRSEMNVSTLELGDSALYLCASSTRQGRLVEQYFGPGTRLTVT.

The chain recombines TRBV7-2 with TRBJ2-2; D unclear. CDR3 length: 13 residues. Germline V gene lookup returns CDR1 SGHTA and CDR2 FQGNSA. V was clipped by 2 bases and J by 7 bases, with 8 bases between them. This CDR3 reads CASSLNRVGELFF. The CDR3 DNA reads as TGTGCCAGCAGCTTAAATCGGGTCGGGGAGCTGTTTTTT.

V is TRBV5-1 and J is TRBJ2-7; a possible D gene is TRBD2 (5 bases). V was shortened by 0 bases and J by 7 bases, with 14 bases between the two germline ends. CDR1 SGHRS and CDR2 YFSETQ come from the germline V gene. This CDR3 is built from 14 residues. The CDR3 region is CASSLASGEREQYF. DNA for the CDR3: TGCGCCAGCAGCTTGGCCAGTGGGGAGCGGGAGCAGTACTTC.

The gene calls are TRBV7-2 and TRBJ2-7; TRBD2 matches at 11 bases. Germline lookup yields CDR1 SGHTA and CDR2 FQGNSA. The V segment lost 4 bases and the J segment 0 bases; nucleotides outside the gene matches: 8. This CDR3 is 17 amino acids long. This CDR3 is CASSYSLAGAGSYEQYF. CDR3 DNA: TGTGCCAGCAGCTATTCACTAGCGGGGGCCGGCTCCTACGAGCAGTACTTC. Full variable domain (rest looked up from reference TRBV7-2 and TRBJ2-7): GAGVSQSPSNKVTEKGKDVELRCDPISGHTALYWYRQSLGQGLEFLIYFQGNSAPDKSGLPSDRFSAERTGGSVSTLTIQRTQQEDSAVYLCASSYSLAGAGSYEQYFGPGTRLTVT.

This clone showed up just a few times. The same CDR3 can be traced to other DNA sequences in this sample. The V call is TRBV11-2, the J call TRBJ1-1; 8 positions match TRBD1. This CDR3 comprises 13 residues. After removal of 5 bases from V and 3 bases from J, the junction contained 2 bases not matched to a gene. CDR1 and CDR2 (germline): SGHAT, FQNNGV. The CDR3 here is CASSQDRDTEAFF. The CDR3 coding sequence is TGTGCCAGCAGCCAGGACAGGGACACTGAAGCTTTCTTT. The variable domain in full, with the rest retrieved from reference TRBV11-2 and TRBJ1-1, is EAGVAQSPRYKIIEKRQSVAFWCNPISGHATLYWYQQILGQGPKLLIQFQNNGVVDDSQLPKDRFSAERLKGVDSTLKIQPAKLEDSAVYLCASSQDRDTEAFFGQGTRLTVV.

The chain uses TRBV19 and TRBJ2-7; 12 positions match TRBD1. After removal of 4 bases from V and 3 bases from J, the junction contained 4 bases not matched to a gene. This CDR3 has 15 residues. The germline V gene has CDR1 LNHDA and CDR2 SQIVND (reference sequence). The CDR3 sequence is CASSKGTGGSYEQYF. CDR3 sequence (DNA): TGTGCCAGTAGTAAGGGGACAGGGGGCAGCTACGAGCAGTACTTC.

The J gene is TRBJ1-3, the V gene TRBV21-1; the table gives TRBD1 as D, unverified against the DNA. TRBV21-1 has pseudogene status. The CDR3 sequence is 16 residues long. CDR3 region: CASRGQRAKGGNTIYF. For the CDR3, the DNA is TGTGCCAGCAGAGGACAGAGAGCCAAGGGTGGAAACACCATATATTTT.

In regard to this clone: In the same sample, other DNA sequences code for this CDR3. The chain combines TRBV6-1 with TRBJ2-6; a possible D gene is TRBD1 (6 bases). The CDR3 spans 15 residues. The V end lost 3 bases, the J end lost 4 bases, and 10 bases lay between the germline ends. Germline CDR1 and CDR2: MNHNS and SASEGT. In DNA form, the CDR3 reads TGTGCCAGCAGTGACAGGGGATCCGGGGCCAACGTCCTGACTTTC. It encodes CASSDRGSGANVLTF.

The chain is built from TRBV19 and TRBJ2-2; no definite D call. Trimming took 0 bases from V and 0 from J, leaving 11 bases between them. CDR3 length: 17 residues. Germline V CDR1 and CDR2: LNHDA, SQIVND (reference sequence). CDR3 bases: TGTGCCAGTAGTATAGATCCTCGCAGTGCGAACACCGGGGAGCTGTTTTTT. The encoded protein is CASSIDPRSANTGELFF.

V usage is TRBV5-6 and J usage is TRBJ2-3; perhaps TRBD1 as D (6 bases). The CDR3 loop spans 13 amino acids. Per the germline V gene, CDR1 is SGHDT and CDR2 is YYEEEE. Trimming left V 4 bases short and J 3 bases short, with 9 bases between. The DNA for the CDR3 is TGTGCCAGCAGCAGCACAGGGACAGATACGCAGTATTTT. It codes for CASSSTGTDTQYF.

The chain couples TRBV29-1 to TRBJ1-1; TRBD1 might be the D (6 bases). This CDR3 has 12 residues. Looked up from germline, CDR1 is SQVTM and CDR2 is ANQGSEA. V was shortened by 6 bases and J by 3 bases, with 11 bases between the two germline ends. The CDR3 loop reads CSVADSYTEAFF. The CDR3 bases are TGCAGCGTCGCGGACAGCTACACTGAAGCTTTCTTT.

V and J are TRBV28 and TRBJ2-7; 10 nucleotides agree with TRBD1. The CDR3 runs to 14 residues. V gave up 7 bases and J gave up 3 bases; unmatched junction bases: 6. Germline CDR1 reads MDHEN; CDR2 reads SYDVKM. The CDR3 nucleotides read TGTGCCAGCATGGGGGACAGGGGAGTCTACGAGCAGTACTTC. Protein: CASMGDRGVYEQYF.

J is TRBJ1-5 and V is TRBV7-8; 8 bases are shared with TRBD1. The germline CDR1 and CDR2 sequences are SGHVS and FQNEAQ. The CDR3 is 15 amino acids. V dropped 5 bases and J dropped 3; count of bases not matched to a gene: 6. The CDR3 reads CASSPGQGNNQPQHF. The DNA for the CDR3 is TGTGCCAGCAGCCCCGGACAGGGAAACAATCAGCCCCAGCATTTT.

The genes are TRBV4-3 and TRBJ1-6, with a weak D call TRBD1 (5 bases). Trimming stripped 0 bases from V and 2 bases from J, with 8 bases between. The CDR3 runs 16 residues. The V gene's germline CDR1 is LGHNA and CDR2 YSLEER. Written as DNA, the CDR3 is TGCGCCAGCAGCCAAGATCTAGGGGCCTATAATTCACCCCTCCACTTT. Translating it yields CASSQDLGAYNSPLHF.

The rearrangement joins TRBV6-2 or TRBV6-3 to TRBJ2-7, with TRBD2 matching over 8 bases. CDR1 and CDR2 from the germline V gene are MNHEY and SVGEGT. The CDR3 runs to 16 residues. Trimming took 0 bases from V and 6 from J; bases not matched to a gene: 10. CDR3 sequence: CASSYSIIAGLFEQYF. The CDR3 nucleotides read TGTGCCAGCAGTTACTCGATTATAGCGGGGCTGTTCGAGCAGTACTTC.

The rearrangement links TRBV24-1 to TRBJ2-1; TRBD2 agrees at 15 bases. With 4 bases clipped from V and 7 bases from J, the junction kept 7 bases outside the gene matches. Germline CDR1 KGHDR, CDR2 SFDVKD. The CDR3 has 17 residues. The CDR3 protein is CATSDGGLAGGGNEQFF. CDR3 nucleotides: TGTGCCACCAGTGACGGGGGACTAGCGGGAGGAGGAAATGAGCAGTTCTTC.

The chain uses TRBV7-2 and TRBJ2-5; 8 positions match TRBD2. After removal of 3 bases from V and 0 bases from J, the junction contained 3 bases not matched to a gene. The CDR3 covers 15 residues. CDR1 and CDR2 from the germline V gene are SGHTA and FQGNSA. The CDR3 reads CASSLVAGNQETQYF. In DNA form, the CDR3 reads TGTGCCAGCAGCTTGGTAGCGGGGAACCAAGAGACCCAGTACTTC.

The chain carries TRBV11-2 and TRBJ2-7; 7 bases map to TRBD1. The junction had 5 bases not matched to a gene; V was cut back by 5 bases and J by 7 bases. CDR1 is SGHAT, CDR2 FQNNGV, per germline. This CDR3 region has 12 residues. The DNA of the CDR3 is TGTGCCAGCAGCCCGACAGGGTGGGAGCAGTACTTC. It specifies CASSPTGWEQYF.

V is TRBV30 and J is TRBJ2-7, with TRBD1 matching 10 bases. CDR1 is GTSNPN, CDR2 SVGIG, per germline (reference sequence). The CDR3 totals 15 residues. V gave up 2 bases and J gave up 2 bases; unmatched junction bases: 6. CDR3 loop: CAWSPRGTGAYEQYF. CDR3 coding DNA: TGTGCCTGGAGTCCCCGGGGGACAGGGGCCTACGAGCAGTACTTC.

This clone has only one observation. The chain links TRBV6-1 to TRBJ2-7; TRBD2 aligns across 8 bases. CDR3 length: 16 amino acids. CDR1 and CDR2 (germline): MNHNS, SASEGT. V gave up 2 bases and J gave up 4 bases; unmatched junction bases: 10. The CDR3 DNA follows: TGTGCCAGCAGTGAACGCCCCGGGAGGGGAAAGTACGAGCAGTACTTC. Translating gives CASSERPGRGKYEQYF.